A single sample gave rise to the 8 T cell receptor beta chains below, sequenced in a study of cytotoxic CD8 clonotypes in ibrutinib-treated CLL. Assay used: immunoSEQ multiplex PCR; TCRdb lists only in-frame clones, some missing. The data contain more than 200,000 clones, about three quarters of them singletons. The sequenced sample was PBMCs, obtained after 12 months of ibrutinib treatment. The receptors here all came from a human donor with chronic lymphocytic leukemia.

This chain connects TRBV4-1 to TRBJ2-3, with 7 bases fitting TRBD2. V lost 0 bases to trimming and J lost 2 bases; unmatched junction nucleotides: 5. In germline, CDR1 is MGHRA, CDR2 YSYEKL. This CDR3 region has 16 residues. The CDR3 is CASSQDTGLFTDTQYF. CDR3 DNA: TGCGCCAGCAGCCAAGACACGGGACTATTCACAGATACGCAGTATTTT.

The CDR3: CASRKDRRYGYTF. As DNA, the CDR3 is TGTGCCAGCAGAAAGGACCGCAGATATGGCTACACCTTC. This chain connects TRBV6-5 to TRBJ1-2; no definite D call. Germline CDR1 MNHEY, CDR2 SVGAGI. The CDR3 runs 13 residues. V was clipped by 6 bases and J by 5 bases, with 13 bases between them.

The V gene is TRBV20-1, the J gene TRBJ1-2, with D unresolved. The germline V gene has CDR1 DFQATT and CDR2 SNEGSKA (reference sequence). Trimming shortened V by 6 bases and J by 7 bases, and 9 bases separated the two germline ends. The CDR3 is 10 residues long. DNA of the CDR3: TGCAGTGCCCTACTTTTTGGCTACACCTTC. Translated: CSALLFGYTF.

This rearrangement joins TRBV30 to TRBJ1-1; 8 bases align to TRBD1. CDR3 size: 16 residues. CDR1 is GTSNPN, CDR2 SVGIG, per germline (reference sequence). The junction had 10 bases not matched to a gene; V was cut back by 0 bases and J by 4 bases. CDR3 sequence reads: CAWSVRPGGQITEAFF. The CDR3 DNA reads TGTGCCTGGAGTGTAAGGCCAGGGGGCCAGATCACTGAAGCTTTCTTT.

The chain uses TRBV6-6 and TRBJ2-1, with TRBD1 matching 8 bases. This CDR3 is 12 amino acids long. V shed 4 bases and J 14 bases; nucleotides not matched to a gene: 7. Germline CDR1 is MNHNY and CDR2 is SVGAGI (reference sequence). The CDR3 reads CASSSKGQGEFF. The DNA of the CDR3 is TGTGCCAGCAGTTCTAAAGGACAGGGAGAGTTCTTC.

CDR3 DNA: TGTGCCAGCAGTTTTATAGGTCTGAACACTGAAGCTTTCTTT. Translating gives CASSFIGLNTEAFF. The chain uses TRBV27 and TRBJ1-1; no reliable D call. With 3 bases removed from V and 0 bases from J, the gap between germline ends came to 8 bases. Germline V CDR1 and CDR2: MNHEY, SMNVEV (reference sequence). This CDR3 is 14 amino acids long.

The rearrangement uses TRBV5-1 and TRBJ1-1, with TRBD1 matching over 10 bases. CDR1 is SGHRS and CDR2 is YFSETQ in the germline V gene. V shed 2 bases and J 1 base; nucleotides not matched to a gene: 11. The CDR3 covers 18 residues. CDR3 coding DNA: TGCGCCAGCAGCTTACGGGACAGGGGTGGGAGCCCGAACACTGAAGCTTTCTTT. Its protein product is CASSLRDRGGSPNTEAFF.

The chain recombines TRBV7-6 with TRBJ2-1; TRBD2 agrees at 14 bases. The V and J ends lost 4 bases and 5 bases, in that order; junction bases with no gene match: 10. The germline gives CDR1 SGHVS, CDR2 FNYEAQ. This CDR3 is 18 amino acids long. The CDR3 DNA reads TGTGCCAGCAGCTCTAAAGCACCGGGACTAGCGGGAGACAATGAGCAGTTCTTC. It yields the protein CASSSKAPGLAGDNEQFF.